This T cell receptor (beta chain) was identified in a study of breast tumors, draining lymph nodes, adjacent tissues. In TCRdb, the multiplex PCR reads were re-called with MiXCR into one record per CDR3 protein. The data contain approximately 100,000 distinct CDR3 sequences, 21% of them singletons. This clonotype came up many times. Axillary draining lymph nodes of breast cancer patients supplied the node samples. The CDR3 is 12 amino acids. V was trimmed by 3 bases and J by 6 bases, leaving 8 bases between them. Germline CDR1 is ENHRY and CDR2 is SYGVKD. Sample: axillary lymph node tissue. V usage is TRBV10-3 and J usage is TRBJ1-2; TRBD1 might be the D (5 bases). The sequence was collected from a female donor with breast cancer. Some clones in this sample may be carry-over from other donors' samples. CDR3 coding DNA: TGTGCCATCAGTGATTTAGGGGATGGCTACACCTTC. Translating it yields CAISDLGDGYTF.